The 13 T cell receptor beta chains in this list originate from one sample, sequenced in a study of T cells after yellow fever vaccination. MiXCR, run by TCRdb on the 5' RACE reads, gives a single entry per CDR3 protein. The sample records 150,000 to 200,000 distinct CDR3 sequences, roughly 9% being singletons. Here the sequenced sample was CD8+ T cells sorted from PBMCs, taken 45 days after the yellow fever booster vaccination. The receptors come from a man younger than 30 who received the YFV17D yellow fever vaccine.

The gene calls are TRBV6-6 and TRBJ1-4; weak D call: TRBD1 (5 bases). The CDR3 is made up of 12 amino acids. Germline V gene data show CDR1 as MNHNY and CDR2 as SVGAGI (reference sequence). Trimming cost V 4 bases and J 8 bases, with 8 bases left between them. The CDR3 DNA reads as TGTGCCAGCAGTTGGCGGGGGGAAAAACTGTTTTTT. This encodes CASSWRGEKLFF.

J is TRBJ2-7 and V is TRBV6-5; D is perhaps TRBD1 or TRBD2 (7 bases each). V was clipped by 6 bases and J by 4 bases, with 16 bases between them. The CDR3 covers 14 residues. Germline CDR1 reads MNHEY; CDR2 reads SVGAGI. The CDR3 is CASRRGQGGYEQYF. The CDR3 DNA sequence: TGTGCCAGCAGAAGGGGGCAGGGGGGGTACGAGCAGTACTTC.

This clonotype was seen repeatedly, ten times or more. The rearrangement links TRBV12-3 or TRBV12-4 to TRBJ2-3; D not certain. The CDR3 sequence is 14 residues long. Trimming cost V 2 bases and J 1 base, with 7 bases left between them. The CDR3 region has the DNA TGTGCCAGCAGTTTAAGGCCAGGCACAGATACGCAGTATTTT. This codes for CASSLRPGTDTQYF.

The rearrangement links TRBV4-3 to TRBJ2-3, with TRBD2 identical over 7 bases. The CDR3 sequence is 17 residues long. After removal of 0 bases from V and 0 bases from J, the junction contained 6 bases not matched to a gene. Germline-derived CDR1 and CDR2 are LGHNA and YSLEER. The CDR3 loop reads CASSQDQLRGSTDTQYF. CDR3 sequence (DNA): TGCGCCAGCAGCCAAGATCAGTTGCGGGGGAGCACAGATACGCAGTATTTT.

The CDR3 is CASRAQGIGELFF. The CDR3 DNA follows: TGTGCCAGCAGGGCGCAGGGAATCGGGGAGCTGTTTTTT. This rearrangement joins TRBV12-3 or TRBV12-4 to TRBJ2-2, with D possibly being TRBD1 (5 bases). Trimming left V 6 bases short and J 7 bases short, with 12 bases between. CDR3 length: 13 residues.

The table lists this clonotype with many counts. The chain has TRBV7-9 and TRBJ2-3; D is uncertain. The CDR3 totals 12 residues. Per germline, CDR1 SEHNR and CDR2 FQNEAQ (reference sequence). V shed 4 bases and J shed 3 bases, with 5 bases lying between them. The CDR3 bases are TGTGCCAGCAGCTCAATGACAGATACGCAGTATTTT. Its protein is CASSSMTDTQYF.

Only a few counts were recorded for this clonotype. The CDR3 DNA is TGTGCCTGGACCGGGATCCCATGGTTGGAGCAGTACTTC. Translating it yields CAWTGIPWLEQYF. V and J are TRBV30 and TRBJ2-7; the D gene is possibly TRBD2 (5 bases). Germline V gives CDR1 GTSNPN, CDR2 SVGIG (reference sequence). The CDR3 covers 13 residues. Trimming removed 4 bases from V and 7 bases from J, with 17 bases in between. Filled out from reference TRBV30 and TRBJ2-7, the complete variable domain reads SQTIHQWPATLVQPVGSPLSLECTVEGTSNPNLYWYRQAAGRGLQLLFYSVGIGQISSEVPQNLSASRPQDRQFILSSKKLLLSDSGFYLCAWTGIPWLEQYFGPGTRLTVT.

The chain recombines TRBV6-2 or TRBV6-3 with TRBJ2-2; TRBD1 agrees at 9 bases. The CDR3 length is 15 residues. V shed 6 bases and J 3 bases; nucleotides not matched to a gene: 5. Germline CDR1 reads MNHEY; CDR2 reads SVGEGT. The DNA for the CDR3 is TGTGCCAGCAGCGATAGGACAGGGGACACCGGGGAGCTGTTTTTT. Translation gives CASSDRTGDTGELFF.

This clonotype was recorded a few times. The J gene is TRBJ1-1, the V gene TRBV27, with 8 bases identical to TRBD1. The V gene's germline CDR1 is MNHEY and CDR2 SMNVEV (reference sequence). Trimming at V came to 5 bases and at J to 5 bases, leaving 10 bases not matched to a gene. The CDR3 is made up of 15 amino acids. The CDR3 nucleotides are TGTGCCAGCAGTAAGCAGGGGGCGATTGGGACTGAAGCTTTCTTT. Amino acids: CASSKQGAIGTEAFF.

This clonotype was detected ten times or more. The chain combines TRBV9 with TRBJ2-4; a weak D match, TRBD1 (5 bases). Trimming cost V 4 bases and J 6 bases, with 20 bases left between them. The CDR3 consists of 16 residues. Germline CDR1 SGDLS, CDR2 YYNGEE. DNA for the CDR3: TGTGCCAGCAGCCCCCGGGCCTTCCCCCAGGGAAACATTCAGTACTTC. It specifies CASSPRAFPQGNIQYF.

The sample holds a few counts of this clonotype. The chain carries TRBV4-3 and TRBJ1-3, with D possibly TRBD1 on 5 matching bases. Trimming took 1 base from V and 0 from J, leaving 7 bases between them. The CDR3 totals 15 residues. The germline V gene has CDR1 LGHNA and CDR2 YSLEER. The CDR3 nucleotides read TGCGCCAGCAGCCAAGGACAGTACTCTGGAAACACCATATATTTT. Translating gives CASSQGQYSGNTIYF.

This clonotype showed up many times. The genes are TRBV6-4 and TRBJ2-3, with 11 bases aligning to TRBD2. From germline, CDR1 is MRHNA and CDR2 SNTAGT. With V trimmed by 7 bases and J by 1 base, 1 base remained unmatched. CDR3 length: 14 residues. The CDR3 DNA follows: TGTGCCAGCAAACTAGCGGGAGGCACAGATACGCAGTATTTT. Translating it yields CASKLAGGTDTQYF.

This clonotype was found once. The J gene is TRBJ1-1, the V gene TRBV4-1; D might be TRBD1 (5 bases). Germline CDR1 and CDR2: MGHRA and YSYEKL. V was clipped by 3 bases and J by 10 bases, with 24 bases between them. This CDR3 is built from 16 residues. CDR3 protein: CASSHSWPSGRFGAFF. Written as DNA, the CDR3 is TGCGCCAGCAGCCATAGCTGGCCCTCAGGGCGGTTCGGAGCTTTCTTT.